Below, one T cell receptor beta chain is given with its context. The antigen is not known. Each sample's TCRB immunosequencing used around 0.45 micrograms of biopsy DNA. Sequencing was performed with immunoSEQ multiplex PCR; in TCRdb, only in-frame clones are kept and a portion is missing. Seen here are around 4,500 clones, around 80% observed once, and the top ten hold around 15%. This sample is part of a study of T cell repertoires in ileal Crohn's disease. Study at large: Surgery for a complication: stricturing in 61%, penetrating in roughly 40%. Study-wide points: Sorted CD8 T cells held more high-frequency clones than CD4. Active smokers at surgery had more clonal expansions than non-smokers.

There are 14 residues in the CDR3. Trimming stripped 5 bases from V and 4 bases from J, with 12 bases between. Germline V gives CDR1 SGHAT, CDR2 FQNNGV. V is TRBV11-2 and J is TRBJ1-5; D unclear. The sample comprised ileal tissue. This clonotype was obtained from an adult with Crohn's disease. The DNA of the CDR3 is TGTGCCAGCAGCCCCGTCAACGGGAATCAGCCCCAGCATTTT. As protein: CASSPVNGNQPQHF.